The 5 T cell receptor beta chains below come from one sample, sequenced in a study of T cell changes during pregnancy in multiple sclerosis. Measured with immunoSEQ multiplex PCR; TCRdb has only the in-frame clones, and not every one. The table lists 35,000 to 45,000 clones, more than 85% of them singletons. The sample here was CD8+ T cells from peripheral blood mononuclear cells, taken before pregnancy. These receptors were collected from a female donor with multiple sclerosis, enrolled in a pregnancy study.

The chain combines TRBV11-2 with TRBJ2-1, with TRBD2 identical over 8 bases. This CDR3 region has 17 residues. V dropped 1 base and J dropped 0; count of bases not matched to a gene: 5. CDR1 SGHAT and CDR2 FQNNGV come from the germline V gene. As DNA, the CDR3 is TGTGCCAGCAGCTTAGGGCGGAGCGGGAGCTCCTACAATGAGCAGTTCTTC. Translation gives CASSLGRSGSSYNEQFF.

The gene calls are TRBV9 and TRBJ2-1, with D possibly TRBD2 on 5 matching bases. The length of the CDR3 is 14 residues. Germline CDR1 SGDLS, CDR2 YYNGEE. The V gene lost 0 bases and the J gene lost 8 bases, with 12 bases spanning the gap. The chain's CDR3 is CASSVVDLGDEQFF. The CDR3 bases are TGTGCCAGCAGCGTAGTGGACTTAGGCGATGAGCAGTTCTTC.

The chain uses TRBV5-1 and TRBJ2-2; tentative D call: TRBD2 (6 bases). Germline assignment: CDR1 SGHRS and CDR2 YFSETQ. The CDR3 sequence is 14 residues long. The V gene lost 4 bases and the J gene lost 4 bases, with 11 bases spanning the gap. The CDR3 sequence is CASSGTDSTGELFF. CDR3 coding DNA: TGCGCCAGCAGCGGGACTGACTCCACCGGGGAGCTGTTTTTT.

V gene TRBV6-5 combines with J gene TRBJ2-3; 8 positions agree with TRBD1. The CDR3 has 15 amino acids. The germline gives CDR1 MNHEY, CDR2 SVGAGI. V lost 3 bases and J lost 4; bases outside the gene matches: 6. The CDR3 reads CASSYSTGEADTQYF. The CDR3 DNA follows: TGTGCCAGCAGTTATTCGACAGGGGAGGCAGATACGCAGTATTTT.

The chain combines TRBV19 with TRBJ2-7, with a possible D match to TRBD2 (6 bases). Trimming removed 3 bases from V and 6 bases from J, with 12 bases in between. CDR3 length: 13 amino acids. Germline loops: CDR1 LNHDA, CDR2 SQIVND (reference sequence). CDR3 in DNA: TGTGCCAGTAGTATCGTTGGAGGGACCGAGCAGTACTTC. Translation: CASSIVGGTEQYF.